This entry lists 20 T cell receptor beta chains sequenced from one sample in a study of T cells in Graves' hyperthyroidism and ophthalmopathy. TCR beta CDR3 region amplification was performed from RNA transcripts. In the first-round RT-PCR of the TCR CDR3, the HTBI primer set was used. TCRdb fed the multiplex PCR reads into MiXCR, producing one record per CDR3 protein. The sample consists of 600,000 to 650,000 distinct CDR3 sequences, 20% of them appearing once. Sequenced input: blood. The receptors here all came from a man aged 25 to 40 with Graves' ophthalmopathy.

The chain combines TRBV7-9 with TRBJ2-4; 7 bases fit TRBD1. The CDR3 loop spans 15 amino acids. CDR1 SEHNR and CDR2 FQNEAQ come from the germline V gene (reference sequence). The trim removed 2 bases at V and 6 bases at J, leaving 7 bases unmatched. The CDR3 DNA reads as TGTGCCAGCAGCTTAAAACAGGGGTGGAGAAACATTCAGTACTTC. It specifies CASSLKQGWRNIQYF.

The table lists this clonotype with a few counts. J is TRBJ1-2 and V is TRBV11-2, with a possible D match to TRBD1 (5 bases). The CDR3 extends over 14 amino acids. The germline V and J ends were trimmed by 7 bases and 4 bases, with 16 bases remaining between them. Germline-derived CDR1 and CDR2 are SGHAT and FQNNGV. The CDR3 nucleotides read TGTGCCAGCACCATCCTCAGGAGGGGCTATGGCTACACCTTC. Residues: CASTILRRGYGYTF.

The chain recombines TRBV7-2 with TRBJ2-7; TRBD2 matches 8 bases. Per the germline V gene, CDR1 is SGHTA and CDR2 is FQGNSA. The CDR3 spans 15 residues. With V trimmed by 2 bases and J by 5 bases, 8 bases remained unmatched. CDR3 sequence (DNA): TGTGCCAGCAGCTTAACGAGGCGGGAGGTACACGAGCAGTACTTC. Its protein product is CASSLTRREVHEQYF.

In regard to this clonotype: A read error may be the cause here, since a much bigger clone is one base away. The chain has TRBV18 and TRBJ2-7; D is possibly TRBD2 (5 bases). The CDR3 has 13 residues. V dropped 2 bases and J dropped 5 bases, with 10 bases sitting between them. Germline V gives CDR1 KGHSH, CDR2 LQKENI. For the CDR3, the DNA is TGTGCCAGCTCACCAGAGGGCGGCCACGAGCAGTACTTC. It translates to CASSPEGGHEQYF.

The gene calls are TRBV27 and TRBJ1-1; tentative D call: TRBD1 (6 bases). There are 15 residues in the CDR3. V gave up 0 bases and J gave up 6 bases, with 14 bases separating them. CDR1 is MNHEY and CDR2 is SMNVEV in the germline V gene (reference sequence). The CDR3 here is CASSLSGQYSSEAFF. Written as DNA, the CDR3 is TGTGCCAGCAGTTTATCGGGACAATATAGTTCTGAAGCTTTCTTT.

The chain recombines TRBV19 with TRBJ1-1; D may be TRBD1 (5 bases). The CDR3 spans 15 residues. The germline V gene has CDR1 LNHDA and CDR2 SQIVND (reference sequence). V was trimmed by 5 bases and J by 3 bases, leaving 16 bases between them. The CDR3 is CASSFPGEEYTEAFF. The CDR3 nucleotides read TGTGCCAGTAGTTTCCCGGGGGAAGAGTACACTGAAGCTTTCTTT. Drawing the rest from reference TRBV19 and TRBJ1-1, the complete variable domain is DGGITQSPKYLFRKEGQNVTLSCEQNLNHDAMYWYRQDPGQGLRLIYYSQIVNDFQKGDIAEGYSVSREKKESFPLTVTSAQKNPTAFYLCASSFPGEEYTEAFFGQGTRLTVV.

The rearrangement links TRBV11-3 to TRBJ2-2, with unresolved D. The CDR3 is made up of 14 amino acids. The ends were cut back, 5 bases at V and 6 bases at J, with 13 bases in the middle. Germline V gives CDR1 SGHNT, CDR2 YENEEA. As DNA, the CDR3 is TGTGCCAGCAGCCTCTTTAGAGAATCCGGGGAGCTGTTTTTT. This translates into CASSLFRESGELFF. The variable domain in full, with the rest retrieved from reference TRBV11-3 and TRBJ2-2, is EAGVVQSPRYKIIEKKQPVAFWCNPISGHNTLYWYLQNLGQGPELLIRYENEEAVDDSQLPKDRFSAERLKGVDSTLKIQPAELGDSAVYLCASSLFRESGELFFGEGSRLTVL.

This chain uses TRBV10-2 with TRBJ2-2; 10 bases agree with TRBD2. There are 14 residues in the CDR3. Germline CDR1 WSHSY, CDR2 SAAADI. V shed 5 bases, J shed 6 bases, and the junction held 3 bases outside the gene matches. The CDR3: CASSLAGGPGELFF. The CDR3 DNA reads TGCGCCAGCAGTTTAGCGGGAGGACCCGGGGAGCTGTTTTTT.

The chain has TRBV10-3 and TRBJ2-1; TRBD2 might be the D (6 bases). Trimming stripped 3 bases from V and 9 bases from J, with 9 bases between. This CDR3 spans 12 amino acids. Germline V gene data show CDR1 as ENHRY and CDR2 as SYGVKD. The CDR3 DNA follows: TGTGCCATCAGTGAAGGAGCGGGTGAGCAGTTCTTC. Its translation is CAISEGAGEQFF.

The chain carries TRBV11-2 and TRBJ2-7; 8 nucleotides line up with TRBD2. The CDR3 is 15 amino acids. Germline V lookup: CDR1 SGHAT, CDR2 FQNNGV. Germline trimming cut 5 bases from V and 5 bases from J; bases unmatched to any gene: 11. CDR3 DNA: TGTGCCAGCAGCGCCTCCGGGACTAGGATGAACGAGCAGTACTTC. It yields the protein CASSASGTRMNEQYF.

There are a few counts of this clonotype. V is TRBV7-3 and J is TRBJ2-1; the match to TRBD1 covers 9 bases. The CDR3 is 16 residues long. Germline CDR1 reads SGHTA; CDR2 reads FQGTGA. V dropped 1 base and J dropped 10; count of bases not matched to a gene: 11. This CDR3 reads CASSLIPGQGRGEQFF. The CDR3 DNA follows: TGTGCCAGCAGCTTAATTCCGGGACAGGGCCGGGGAGAGCAGTTCTTC.

A few counts support this clonotype. This sequence joins TRBV6-1 and TRBJ1-1; 8 bases are a match to TRBD1. The CDR3 spans 15 residues. With V trimmed by 6 bases and J by 4 bases, 10 bases remained unmatched. Germline lookup yields CDR1 MNHNS and CDR2 SASEGT. The CDR3 is CASRYGQGMITEAFF. The CDR3 DNA reads as TGTGCCAGCAGGTATGGACAGGGAATGATCACTGAAGCTTTCTTT.

This clonotype was recorded many times. This chain connects TRBV30 to TRBJ2-7; D remains unclear. Looked up from germline, CDR1 is GTSNPN and CDR2 is SVGIG (reference sequence). The ends were cut back, 0 bases at V and 2 bases at J, with 5 bases in the middle. The CDR3 is 12 residues long. The DNA for the CDR3 is TGTGCCTGGAGTGTAGGAGCCTACGAGCAGTACTTC. Its protein is CAWSVGAYEQYF.

Many counts were recorded for this clonotype. V usage is TRBV11-2 and J usage is TRBJ2-3; 12 nucleotides match TRBD2. The ends lost 5 bases at V and 4 bases at J; junction bases unmatched: 7. This CDR3 is built from 16 residues. CDR1 and CDR2 from the germline V gene are SGHAT and FQNNGV. The CDR3 region is CASSLWTSGTPDTQYF. DNA of the CDR3: TGTGCCAGCAGCCTTTGGACTAGCGGGACCCCAGATACGCAGTATTTT.

This clonotype was seen a handful of times. V gene TRBV7-9 combines with J gene TRBJ1-2, with unresolved D. The germline CDR1 and CDR2 sequences are SEHNR and FQNEAQ (reference sequence). The CDR3 covers 17 residues. The V end was cut by 2 bases, the J end by 0 bases, with 16 bases between. This CDR3 is CASSLTNPWQSNYGYTF. The DNA of the CDR3 is TGTGCCAGCAGCTTAACAAATCCGTGGCAGTCTAACTATGGCTACACCTTC. Filled out from reference TRBV7-9 and TRBJ1-2, the complete variable domain reads DTGVSQNPRHKITKRGQNVTFRCDPISEHNRLYWYRQTLGQGPEFLTYFQNEAQLEKSRLLSDRFSAERPKGSFSTLEIQRTEQGDSAMYLCASSLTNPWQSNYGYTFGSGTRLTVV.

The chain employs TRBV7-9 and TRBJ2-5; maybe TRBD1 (5 bases). The CDR3 length is 12 residues. V was shortened by 6 bases and J by 4 bases, with 9 bases between the two germline ends. Germline values: CDR1 SEHNR, CDR2 FQNEAQ (reference sequence). CDR3 nucleotides: TGTGCCAGCAGGGGGCGCGTAGAGACCCAGTACTTC. It yields the protein CASRGRVETQYF.

In its sample, this clonotype was seen a few times. V gene TRBV10-2 combines with J gene TRBJ1-2, with 7 bases lining up with TRBD1. The length of the CDR3 is 15 residues. Germline CDR1 is WSHSY and CDR2 is SAAADI. The V segment lost 7 bases and the J segment 1 base; nucleotides outside the gene matches: 9. Here the CDR3 reads CASTPRTGLNYGYTF. CDR3 bases: TGCGCCAGCACCCCAAGGACAGGTCTTAACTATGGCTACACCTTC.

The genes are TRBV29-1 and TRBJ2-5; D gene uncertain. V was pared by 7 bases and J by 9 bases, with 18 bases between. This CDR3 region has 12 residues. The germline CDR1 and CDR2 sequences are SQVTM and ANQGSEA. CDR3 nucleotide sequence: TGCAGCGCCGCTACTCGTTCTAGTGCCCAGTACTTC. Protein product: CSAATRSSAQYF. The complete variable domain, with remaining parts taken from reference TRBV29-1 and TRBJ2-5, reads SAVISQKPSRDICQRGTSLTIQCQVDSQVTMMFWYRQQPGQSLTLIATANQGSEATYESGFVIDKFPISRPNLTFSTLTVSNMSPEDSSIYLCSAATRSSAQYFGPGTRLLVL.

The table lists this clonotype with a few counts. This rearrangement joins TRBV20-1 to TRBJ2-1; no clear D. The length of the CDR3 is 12 residues. V gave up 5 bases and J gave up 8 bases, with 13 bases separating them. Germline loops: CDR1 DFQATT, CDR2 SNEGSKA (reference sequence). The CDR3 region has the DNA TGCAGTGCTCGCCGATGGGTTTATGAGCAGTTCTTC. Residues: CSARRWVYEQFF.

This clonotype was picked up a small number of times. The chain recombines TRBV4-1 with TRBJ2-7, with D possibly being TRBD2 (6 bases). The CDR3 loop spans 15 amino acids. Germline CDR1 reads MGHRA; CDR2 reads YSYEKL. Trimming cost V 2 bases and J 3 bases, with 14 bases left between them. CDR3 sequence: CASSQISTGVYEQYF. CDR3 in DNA: TGCGCCAGCAGCCAAATTTCAACGGGGGTCTACGAGCAGTACTTC.